Listed here is a single TCR beta chain. Its antigen is not identified. The CDR3 extends over 18 amino acids. The germline gives CDR1 MGHRA, CDR2 YSYEKL. The J segment lost 3 bases and the V segment lost 0 bases, leaving 7 bases of the junction unmatched. This table comes from immunoSEQ multiplex PCR, and its TCRdb copy is limited to in-frame clones, with some not included. This sample yields some 50,000 clones, of which around 78% are seen a single time; roughly 2.8% belongs to the top ten. This specimen comes from a study of OX40 agonist ivuxolimab in advanced cancers. About the study: Mean age approximately 66 years, range about 20 to 79; about 85% male. Study-wide findings and caveats: The study found among the lowest clonal expansion in partial responders at 0.1-3.0 mg/kg. The authors did not determine the antigen specificity of the expanded peripheral T cells. Doses of 0.1 to 3.0 mg/kg were accompanied by clonal expansion of CD4+ and CD8+ blood T cells by week 6.

The clonotype originates from an adult with an advanced solid tumor such as melanoma, head and neck, liver or kidney cancer. The sequencing used CD4+ or CD8+ T cells sorted from blood, collected in a trial of the OX40 agonist ivuxolimab. The chain carries TRBV4-1 and TRBJ2-3; 12 bases are shared with TRBD2. The CDR3 sequence is CASSQEGWTSGATDTQYF. The CDR3 nucleotides are TGCGCCAGCAGCCAAGAGGGCTGGACTAGCGGGGCAACAGATACGCAGTATTTT.